This passage covers 27 T cell receptor beta chains from one sample sequenced in a study of beta chain features in type 1 diabetes. Of the isolated RNA, all was reverse transcribed, and so the sequenced material was expressed TCRB transcripts. Data came from immunoSEQ multiplex PCR; TCRdb stores just in-frame clones and leaves some out. The table lists approximately 160,000 clones, 7% to 10% of them singletons. Specimen: central memory CD4+ T cells from blood. The origin of the receptors is a woman aged 18-29 years in good health.

The gene calls are TRBV27 and TRBJ1-5; perhaps TRBD1 as D (5 bases). This CDR3 comprises 15 residues. With 4 bases removed from V and 0 bases from J, the gap between germline ends came to 10 bases. The V gene's germline CDR1 is MNHEY and CDR2 SMNVEV (reference sequence). This CDR3 reads CASSWGGSSNQPQHF. The CDR3, as DNA: TGTGCCAGCAGTTGGGGGGGTTCTAGCAATCAGCCCCAGCATTTT.

This clone was detected a few times. The rearrangement links TRBV6-1 to TRBJ2-3; tentatively, D is TRBD2 (6 bases). CDR1 is MNHNS, CDR2 SASEGT, per germline. This CDR3 region has 16 residues. Trimming left V 4 bases short and J 4 bases short, with 18 bases between. The DNA for the CDR3 is TGTGCCAGCAGTGCTCCGGGACTTTCAACCTCAGATACGCAGTATTTT. Translated: CASSAPGLSTSDTQYF.

Only a few counts were recorded for this clone. The chain is built from TRBV5-1 and TRBJ1-3; D may be TRBD1 (5 bases). Germline-derived CDR1 and CDR2 are SGHRS and YFSETQ. V lost 0 bases to trimming and J lost 0 bases, with 10 bases between them. This CDR3 comprises 16 residues. The CDR3 loop is CASSLEGRVSGNTIYF. Here the CDR3 DNA reads TGCGCCAGCAGCTTGGAGGGCAGGGTCTCTGGAAACACCATATATTTT. Complete variable domain (other parts from reference TRBV5-1 and TRBJ1-3): KAGVTQTPRYLIKTRGQQVTLSCSPISGHRSVSWYQQTPGQGLQFLFEYFSETQRNKGNFPGRFSGRQFSNSRSEMNVSTLELGDSALYLCASSLEGRVSGNTIYFGEGSWLTVV.

This chain uses TRBV11-1 with TRBJ1-6; perhaps TRBD1 as D (5 bases). The CDR3 runs 14 residues. Germline V gene data show CDR1 as SGHAT and CDR2 as FQDESV (reference sequence). The ends were cut back, 8 bases at V and 7 bases at J, with 15 bases in the middle. Here the CDR3 DNA reads TGTGCCAGCTTAGGCGGGGCGAAGAATTCACCCCTCCACTTT. Amino acid sequence: CASLGGAKNSPLHF.

This clone showed up just a few times. The CDR3 loop is CASSQDPGSWGANVLTF. CDR3 DNA sequence: TGTGCCAGCAGCCAAGATCCGGGGTCCTGGGGGGCCAACGTCCTGACTTTC. The chain joins TRBV14 to TRBJ2-6; D might be TRBD2 (5 bases). The CDR3 totals 17 residues. Germline-derived CDR1 and CDR2 are SGHDN and FVKESK. Deletions cut 0 bases from V and 4 bases from J, with 13 bases between.

This clone came up a few times. This chain uses TRBV4-1 with TRBJ2-3; D is unclear. The CDR3 totals 15 residues. Trimming cost V 1 base and J 3 bases, with 11 bases left between them. Germline-derived CDR1 and CDR2 are MGHRA and YSYEKL. The CDR3 protein is CASSQVGHATDTQYF. CDR3 DNA sequence: TGCGCCAGCAGCCAAGTTGGCCACGCAACAGATACGCAGTATTTT.

This clone was counted only a few times. The chain recombines TRBV5-4 with TRBJ2-3, with 7 nucleotides matching TRBD2. This CDR3 is built from 16 residues. Germline V gives CDR1 SGHNT, CDR2 YYREEE (reference sequence). The trim removed 2 bases at V and 5 bases at J, leaving 11 bases unmatched. CDR3 loop: CASSLQRGYGGDTQYF. CDR3 sequence (DNA): TGTGCCAGCAGCTTACAGCGGGGATACGGGGGAGATACGCAGTATTTT.

The J gene is TRBJ2-1, the V gene TRBV5-6, with D possibly TRBD2 on 7 matching bases. Germline V lookup: CDR1 SGHDT, CDR2 YYEEEE. The CDR3 sequence is 19 residues long. The V end lost 4 bases, the J end lost 5 bases, and 28 bases lay between the germline ends. The DNA of the CDR3 is TGTGCCAGCAGCCTCCACGGGACTACCCGCCGTAGGGGGGACAATGAGCAGTTCTTC. Its translation is CASSLHGTTRRRGDNEQFF.

The chain employs TRBV6-5 and TRBJ2-5; TRBD2 agrees at 9 bases. CDR1 and CDR2 (germline): MNHEY, SVGAGI. This CDR3 has 15 residues. J was trimmed by 4 bases and V by 7 bases; bases with no gene match: 10. The chain's CDR3 is CASTSLSGSGETQYF. The DNA of the CDR3 is TGTGCCAGCACCTCACTTAGCGGGAGCGGAGAGACCCAGTACTTC.

CDR3 DNA: TGTGCCAGCAGGAAACAAATCCGGACAGGGAGTTACGAGCAGTACTTC. It codes for CASRKQIRTGSYEQYF. The J gene is TRBJ2-7, the V gene TRBV27, with TRBD1 matching 8 bases. Germline trimming cut 6 bases from V and 4 bases from J; bases unmatched to any gene: 14. The CDR3 has 16 residues. Germline V gene lookup returns CDR1 MNHEY and CDR2 SMNVEV (reference sequence).

The chain is built from TRBV4-2 and TRBJ1-5; 12 bases are a match to TRBD1. Germline trimming cut 3 bases from V and 6 bases from J; bases unmatched to any gene: 9. The germline CDR1 and CDR2 sequences are LGHNA and YNFKEQ. The CDR3 sequence is 17 residues long. The CDR3 sequence is CASSQGQGARFSQPQHF. CDR3 DNA sequence: TGTGCCAGCAGCCAGGGACAGGGGGCGAGATTCAGTCAGCCCCAGCATTTT.

The rearrangement uses TRBV9 and TRBJ2-2; D is unclear. The CDR3 length is 12 residues. V was pared by 5 bases and J by 3 bases, with 5 bases between. Germline-derived CDR1 and CDR2 are SGDLS and YYNGEE. The CDR3 sequence: CASRRDTGELFF. In DNA form, the CDR3 reads TGTGCCAGCAGACGGGACACCGGGGAGCTGTTTTTT.

The V and J genes are TRBV6-5 and TRBJ2-3; weak D call: TRBD2 (6 bases). CDR1 is MNHEY, CDR2 SVGAGI, per germline. The CDR3 runs to 15 residues. V was shortened by 0 bases and J by 6 bases, with 13 bases between the two germline ends. The DNA of the CDR3 is TGTGCCAGCAGTTACTCGGGACTCCCGGACGATACGCAGTATTTT. Residues: CASSYSGLPDDTQYF.

The chain employs TRBV30 and TRBJ2-7, with no clear D. Germline assignment: CDR1 GTSNPN and CDR2 SVGIG (reference sequence). The CDR3 consists of 13 residues. The V and J ends lost 3 bases and 2 bases respectively, with 11 bases between them. The CDR3 DNA sequence: TGTGCCTGGAGGGCCCAACAAACCTACGAGCAGTACTTC. The encoded protein is CAWRAQQTYEQYF.

This clone was recorded a few times. The chain is built from TRBV18 and TRBJ1-2, with 9 bases lining up with TRBD1. CDR3 length: 15 amino acids. V lost 5 bases and J lost 4; bases outside the gene matches: 8. Germline loops: CDR1 KGHSH, CDR2 LQKENI. CDR3 in DNA: TGTGCCAGCTCAGCAACAGGGGGCGGTAGCTATGGCTACACCTTC. It codes for CASSATGGGSYGYTF.

The V and J genes are TRBV29-1 and TRBJ2-7; 9 bases map to TRBD2. V lost 8 bases, J lost 0 bases, and 8 bases stayed unmatched. Germline CDR1 SQVTM, CDR2 ANQGSEA. CDR3 length equals 14 residues. CDR3 sequence: CSIRAGGYSYEQYF. The DNA of the CDR3 is TGCAGCATTCGAGCGGGGGGTTACTCCTACGAGCAGTACTTC.

The chain links TRBV11-3 to TRBJ2-3, with D maybe TRBD1 (5 bases). CDR1 and CDR2 (germline): SGHNT, YENEEA. The CDR3 loop spans 13 amino acids. Trimming took off 2 bases at V and 6 bases at J, with 9 bases between the two ends. The CDR3 nucleotides read TGTGCCAGCAGCTTAACGCCAGGGGATACGCAGTATTTT. This gives the protein CASSLTPGDTQYF.

A few counts support this clone. This chain connects TRBV18 to TRBJ1-4; tentatively, D is TRBD1 (5 bases). The CDR3 contains 17 residues. Germline assignment: CDR1 KGHSH and CDR2 LQKENI. Between the trimmed V and J ends, which lost 5 bases and 0 bases, there was a span of 16 bases. CDR3 sequence reads: CASSAAIGGPTNEKLFF. For the CDR3, the DNA is TGTGCCAGCTCAGCGGCGATCGGGGGTCCAACTAATGAAAAACTGTTTTTT.

This clone was picked up a small number of times. V and J are TRBV6-1 and TRBJ1-2; 8 bases line up with TRBD1. The junction had 9 bases not matched to a gene; V was cut back by 1 base and J by 8 bases. This CDR3 is 15 amino acids long. Germline CDR1 is MNHNS and CDR2 is SASEGT. The CDR3 reads CASSEEGRGLTGYTF. In nucleotides, the CDR3 is TGTGCCAGCAGTGAAGAAGGCAGGGGGCTTACGGGCTACACCTTC.

CDR3 sequence (DNA): TGTGCCAGCAGCCTAAGACAGGGGATCAGGGAGACCCAGTACTTC. Its protein is CASSLRQGIRETQYF. This rearrangement joins TRBV13 to TRBJ2-5, with TRBD1 identical over 8 bases. The V gene end was trimmed by 5 bases and the J gene end by 5 bases; junction bases not matched to a gene: 10. In germline, CDR1 is PRHDT, CDR2 FYEKMQ (reference sequence). This CDR3 has 15 amino acids.

The sample holds a few counts of this clone. The genes are TRBV30 and TRBJ2-3, with TRBD2 as a possible D gene (6 bases). The CDR3 contains 13 residues. CDR1 is GTSNPN, CDR2 SVGIG, per germline (reference sequence). V was pared by 1 base and J by 2 bases, with 7 bases between. CDR3 DNA: TGTGCCTGGAGTGAGGGACTCACAGATACGCAGTATTTT. It encodes CAWSEGLTDTQYF. The full variable domain, rest sourced from reference TRBV30 and TRBJ2-3, is SQTIHQWPATLVQPVGSPLSLECTVEGTSNPNLYWYRQAAGRGLQLLFYSVGIGQISSEVPQNLSASRPQDRQFILSSKKLLLSDSGFYLCAWSEGLTDTQYFGPGTRLTVL.

The chain uses TRBV19 and TRBJ2-7, with TRBD1 identical over 7 bases. CDR1 LNHDA and CDR2 SQIVND come from the germline V gene (reference sequence). J gave up 3 bases and V 3 bases, and 8 bases lay outside the gene matches. The CDR3 runs to 15 residues. The CDR3 loop is CASSIVRGQSYEQYF. The CDR3 nucleotides read TGTGCCAGTAGTATCGTAAGGGGACAGAGCTACGAGCAGTACTTC.

This clone was seen a handful of times. V is TRBV7-9 and J is TRBJ1-2; 7 nucleotides line up with TRBD1. The germline V gene has CDR1 SEHNR and CDR2 FQNEAQ (reference sequence). The CDR3 has 13 residues. After removal of 5 bases from V and 4 bases from J, the junction contained 4 bases not matched to a gene. The CDR3 is CASSPTGSYGYTF. The CDR3, as DNA: TGTGCCAGCAGCCCGACAGGGAGCTATGGCTACACCTTC.

This sequence joins TRBV7-9 and TRBJ1-2; no clear D gene. Deletions cut 5 bases from V and 1 base from J, with 11 bases between. Germline-derived CDR1 and CDR2 are SEHNR and FQNEAQ (reference sequence). The CDR3 spans 14 residues. For the CDR3, the DNA is TGTGCCAGCAGCCAGTCACAGATTAACTATGGCTACACCTTC. Translated, it gives CASSQSQINYGYTF.

The gene calls are TRBV5-5 and TRBJ2-3; perhaps TRBD2 as D (6 bases). V was pared by 4 bases and J by 5 bases, with 17 bases between. CDR1 and CDR2 from the germline V gene are SGHKS and YYEKEE (reference sequence). The CDR3 is made up of 15 amino acids. Here the CDR3 DNA reads TGTGCCAGCAGCCCCAAACAGCGGGTAGAAGATACGCAGTATTTT. Protein: CASSPKQRVEDTQYF. The full variable domain, completed using reference TRBV5-5 and TRBJ2-3, is DAGVTQSPTHLIKTRGQQVTLRCSPISGHKSVSWYQQVLGQGPQFIFQYYEKEERGRGNFPDRFSARQFPNYSSELNVNALLLGDSALYLCASSPKQRVEDTQYFGPGTRLTVL.

In this sample, this clone turned up a few times. The J gene is TRBJ2-3, the V gene TRBV30; 12 bases agree with TRBD2. Germline CDR1 GTSNPN, CDR2 SVGIG (reference sequence). This CDR3 has 17 residues. The trim removed 4 bases at V and 2 bases at J, leaving 10 bases unmatched. The CDR3 is CAWNRTSGTLDTDTQYF. Here the CDR3 DNA reads TGTGCCTGGAATCGGACTAGCGGGACCCTGGACACAGATACGCAGTATTTT. The complete variable domain, with remaining parts taken from reference TRBV30 and TRBJ2-3, reads SQTIHQWPATLVQPVGSPLSLECTVEGTSNPNLYWYRQAAGRGLQLLFYSVGIGQISSEVPQNLSASRPQDRQFILSSKKLLLSDSGFYLCAWNRTSGTLDTDTQYFGPGTRLTVL.

The V gene is TRBV19, the J gene TRBJ1-4, with D unresolved. Trimming took 8 bases from V and 5 from J, leaving 12 bases between them. The CDR3 is made up of 13 amino acids. The germline V gene has CDR1 LNHDA and CDR2 SQIVND (reference sequence). CDR3 amino acids: CASGESRNEKLFF. DNA for the CDR3: TGTGCCAGTGGGGAGAGCAGGAATGAAAAACTGTTTTTT.